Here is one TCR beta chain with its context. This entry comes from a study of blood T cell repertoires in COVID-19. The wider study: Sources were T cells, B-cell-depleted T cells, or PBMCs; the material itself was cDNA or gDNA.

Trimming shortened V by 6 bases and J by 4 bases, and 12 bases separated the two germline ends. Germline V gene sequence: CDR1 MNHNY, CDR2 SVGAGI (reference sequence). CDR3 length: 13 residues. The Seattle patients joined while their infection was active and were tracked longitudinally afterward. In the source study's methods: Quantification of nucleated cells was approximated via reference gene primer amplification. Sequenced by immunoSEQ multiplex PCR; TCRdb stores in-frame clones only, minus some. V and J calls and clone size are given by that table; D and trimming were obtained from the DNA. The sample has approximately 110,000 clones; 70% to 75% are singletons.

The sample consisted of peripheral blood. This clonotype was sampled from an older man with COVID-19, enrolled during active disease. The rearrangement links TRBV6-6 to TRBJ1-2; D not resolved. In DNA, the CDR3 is TGTGCCAGCAGGCCCGACATGCGCTATGGCTACACCTTC. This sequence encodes CASRPDMRYGYTF.